These 10 T cell receptor delta chains came from one sample sequenced in a study of γδ T cells in repeated Plasmodium falciparum infection. TCRdb called clones anew from the multiplex PCR reads with CATT. Of around 50,000 delta-chain clones listed, 1.6% are singletons. Flow sorting of PBMC yielded separate Vgamma9/Vdelta2+ and Vdelta2-negative gammadelta T cell populations for bulk repertoire analysis. The sequenced material came from gamma-delta T cells from blood. The receptors were gathered from a pool of human donors (malaria-infected and uninfected, not separated).

About this clone itself: TCRdb's protein for this DNA is that of a much larger clone and differs from the translation at residue 5, likely a read error; the protein shown is the DNA translation. V is TRDV2 and J is TRDJ2, with 11 bases aligning to TRDD3. TCRdb is silent on the J gene; assignment here came from matching the DNA to germline. The CDR3 contains 17 residues. CDR1 is GEAIGNYY, CDR2 EKD, per germline. Losses at the gene ends were 3 bases for V and 2 bases for J; bases not matched to a gene: 7. The CDR3 is CACDRLLGDILTAQLFF. The CDR3 region has the DNA TGTGCCTGTGACCGCCTACTGGGGGATATATTGACAGCACAACTCTTCTTT.

On this clone: This DNA translates differently at residue 5 from the TCRdb protein, which is that of a much larger clone; a read error is likely, and the protein shown is the DNA's own translation. The chain recombines TRDV1 with TRDJ1, with 7 positions matching TRDD3. TCRdb supplies no J gene; here it was assigned by aligning the nucleotide sequence to germline. V lost 4 bases to trimming and J lost 0 bases; unmatched junction nucleotides: 2. The germline V gene has CDR1 TSWWSYY and CDR2 QGS. The CDR3 covers 14 residues. In DNA, the CDR3 is TGTGCTCTTGGGGGACTGGGGTACACCGATAAACTCATCTTT. The encoded protein is CALGGLGYTDKLIF.

Notes on this clone: Translating this DNA gives a protein that differs at residue 14 from the TCRdb one, which belongs to a much larger clone; a read error is likely, and the protein shown is this translation. This chain links TRDV1 with TRDJ1, with 7 bases fitting TRDD3. Here the J gene came from matching the DNA to germline, since TCRdb omits it. Germline V lookup: CDR1 TSWWSYY, CDR2 QGS. Unmatched junction bases numbered 26, after V lost 6 bases and J lost 7 bases. The length of the CDR3 is 19 residues. The CDR3 DNA is TGTGCTCTTGGTTCTGCGGGTACTGGGGATCCCTCACGAAAGGGTAAACTCATCTTT. Encoded protein: CALGSAGTGDPSRKGKLIF.

As for this clone: TCRdb records a much larger clone's protein for this DNA, with a difference at residue 14 that likely arises from a read error; the protein given is the translation of the DNA. The genes are TRDV1 and TRDJ1; the match to TRDD3 covers 8 bases. The germline gives CDR1 TSWWSYY, CDR2 QGS. V shed 3 bases and J 5 bases; nucleotides not matched to a gene: 26. This CDR3 comprises 21 residues. CDR3: CALGEEGAFPILGGRSDKLIF. Here the CDR3 DNA reads TGTGCTCTTGGGGAGGAAGGGGCCTTCCCAATACTGGGGGGTAGATCGGATAAACTCATCTTT.

As concerns this clone: The protein TCRdb gives is from a much larger clone and does not agree with this DNA's translation at residue 3, likely a read error; the protein shown here comes from the DNA. J is TRDJ1 and V is TRDV1; D tentatively reads TRDD1, TRDD2 or TRDD3 (5 bases each). TCRdb lists no J gene, so it was determined here by aligning the DNA to germline. The length of the CDR3 is 20 residues. Trimming took off 10 bases at V and 3 bases at J, with 36 bases between the two ends. Germline CDR1 TSWWSYY, CDR2 QGS. The CDR3 region has the DNA TGTGCTCCGGCGCACTTCCGCGGGATTATTGACATAGTCAGGGCCGATAAACTCATCTTT. Translated: CAPAHFRGIIDIVRADKLIF.

A note on this clone: A far larger clone is off by one base, so a read error is likely. Within the sample, other DNA sequences also encode this same CDR3. The rearrangement uses TRDV1 and TRDJ1; D is tentatively TRDD2 or TRDD3 (5 bases each). Because TCRdb records no J gene, it was assigned here through a match of the DNA to germline. The CDR3 consists of 19 residues. Germline V gives CDR1 TSWWSYY, CDR2 QGS. The CDR3 protein is CALGELTGFLGEGTDKLIF. The CDR3 DNA follows: TGTGCTCTTGGGGAACTAACCGGGTTCCTCGGGGAGGGCACCGACAAACTCATCTTT.

The sample holds a few counts of this clone. With a far larger clone one base away, a read error is the likely cause. The same CDR3 can be traced to other DNA sequences in this sample. The J gene went uncalled, whereas the V gene is TRAV38-2/DV8; TRDD2 is the table's D call and was not checked against the DNA. The CDR3 loop spans 17 amino acids. CDR1 TSESDYY and CDR2 QEAYKQQN come from the germline V gene. As DNA, the CDR3 is TGTGCTTATAGGACCCCAGGCCTTCCTACCCCTCTATCGAAACTCATTTTT. Protein sequence: CAYRTPGLPTPLSKLIF.

This clone was seen only a few times. TCRdb lists the protein of a much larger clone for this DNA, which differs at residue 17, so this is likely a read error; the protein given here is translated from the DNA itself. V usage is TRDV1 and J usage is TRDJ1, with unresolved D. CDR3 length equals 18 residues. The germline V gene has CDR1 TSWWSYY and CDR2 QGS. CDR3 nucleotides: TGTGCTCTTGGGGAAGCCCTAGGGGTGGAGAGACACACCGATAAACTCACCTTT. Its protein product is CALGEALGVERHTDKLTF.

The CDR3 region has the DNA TGTGCTCTTGGGGAACCGATGGGGGATACGCCTTTCGATAAACTCATCTTT. Amino acid sequence: CALGEPMGDTPFDKLIF. The chain carries TRDV1 and TRDJ1, with TRDD3 matching 11 bases. The J gene comes from matching the DNA to germline here; TCRdb lacks it. J was trimmed by 4 bases and V by 1 base; bases with no gene match: 8. Germline CDR1 and CDR2: TSWWSYY and QGS. The CDR3 spans 17 residues.

About this clone itself: TCRdb's listed protein matches a much larger clone and diverges from this DNA's translation at residue 6, likely through a read error; the protein shown comes from the DNA. This chain joins TRDV1 and TRDJ1; possible D gene TRDD2, 6 bases. The CDR3 loop spans 23 amino acids. Germline CDR1 TSWWSYY, CDR2 QGS. The ends were cut back, 2 bases at V and 0 bases at J, with 34 bases in the middle. The CDR3 nucleotides read TGTGCTCTTGGGGAAATAAGGGCCTTCCCATACGATACCGGGGCAGGGGACACCGATAAACTCATCTTT. The encoded protein is CALGEIRAFPYDTGAGDTDKLIF.